The rows below give T cell receptor beta chains drawn from one sample of a study of shared clonotypes between healthy human individuals. TCRdb's copy holds only in-frame clones and misses some; the assay was immunoSEQ multiplex PCR. The sample shows some 690,000 clones, about 92% of them seen only once. Sequencing used memory CD8+ T cells from PBMCs. The origin of the receptors is a man between 18 and 35 years old in good health. Some clones in this sample may be carry-over from other donors' samples. The CDR3 runs from the conserved cysteine through the conserved F or W. A D gene is named only where the DNA matches it firmly. Size tells how often a clone was seen (once, few, many) or the class of an expanded clone, and some rows leave it out.

abundance	d_gene	j_gene	v_gene	len	CDR3nt	CDR3aa
NA	NA	TRBJ2-1	TRBV27	15	TGTGCCAGCAGACGGGAGTCGGGCTCCTACAATGAGCAGTTCTTC	CASRRESGSYNEQFF
NA	TRBD2	TRBJ2-7	TRBV10-2	15	TGCGCCAGCAGTGAGTCCGGTCTAGCGGGGTACGAGCAGTACTTC	CASSESGLAGYEQYF
NA	NA	TRBJ2-2	TRBV27	15	TGTGCCAGCAGTTTACTTGGGACGAACACCGGGGAGCTGTTTTTT	CASSLLGTNTGELFF
NA	TRBD2	TRBJ2-7	TRBV27	14	TGTGCCAGCAGTTTAGCGGGAGGGCTCTACGAGCAGTACTTC	CASSLAGGLYEQYF
NA	NA	TRBJ2-7	TRBV27	17	TGTGCCAGCAGTCTTTCTCCTAGCGCACCACTGGCCTACGAGCAGTACTTC	CASSLSPSAPLAYEQYF
NA	NA	TRBJ2-7	TRBV5-6	13	TGTGCCAGCTTCGAGACGAGCTCCTACGAGCAGTACTTC	CASFETSSYEQYF
few	NA	TRBJ1-3	TRBV9	15	TGTGCCAGCAGCGTAGCCGGGACGTCTGGAAACACCATATATTTT	CASSVAGTSGNTIYF
NA	NA	TRBJ2-1	TRBV5-4	15	TGTGCCAGCGGAGGGTACGGGAGCTCCTACAATGAGCAGTTCTTC	CASGGYGSSYNEQFF
NA	TRBD1	TRBJ1-1	TRBV7-8	14	TGTGCCAGCAGCTCCGACAGGGACCACACTGAAGCTTTCTTT	CASSSDRDHTEAFF
NA	NA	TRBJ2-7	TRBV7-9	12	TGTGCCAGCAGCTTACAAGGCGACGAGCAGTACTTC	CASSLQGDEQYF
NA	NA	TRBJ1-3	TRBV4-2	14	TGTGCCAGCAGCCCAGACAGGATTGGAAACACCATATATTTT	CASSPDRIGNTIYF
NA	NA	TRBJ2-7	TRBV19	15	TGTGCCAGTAGTATAGGGCTTGGGAGCTCCTACGAGCAGTACTTC	CASSIGLGSSYEQYF
NA	TRBD2	TRBJ2-4	TRBV15	13	TGTGCCACCAGAGAAGGGCCTAGCGGGGTTCAGTACTTC	CATREGPSGVQYF
NA	NA	TRBJ1-1	TRBV6-5	13	TGTGCCAGCAGTCAGGGGATGGGACTAGAAGCTTTCTTT	CASSQGMGLEAFF
NA	TRBD1	TRBJ2-3	TRBV4-1	17	TGCGCCAGCAGCCAAGGAGCCAGGACAGGCCGCACAGATACGCAGTATTTT	CASSQGARTGRTDTQYF
NA	TRBD1	TRBJ2-3	TRBV5-6	14	TGTGCCAGCAGCTACGGGACAGGGATGGGTACGCAGTATTTT	CASSYGTGMGTQYF
NA	TRBD2	TRBJ2-7	TRBV5-1	19	TGCGCCAGCAGCTTGGTCAGTCCTAGCGGGAGGGCCTCTTCCTACGAGCAGTACTTC	CASSLVSPSGRASSYEQYF
NA	NA	TRBJ2-5	TRBV7-9	16	TGTGCCAGCAGCTCGTCAGAATGGGCCGGTGGGGAGACCCAGTACTTC	CASSSSEWAGGETQYF
NA	NA	TRBJ1-1	TRBV27	13	TGTGCCAGCAGTCTGGGACGGTACACTGAAGCTTTCTTT	CASSLGRYTEAFF
NA	NA	TRBJ2-1	TRBV5-1	15	TGCGCCAGCAGCTTGTTTCGGGGGCCTTACAATGAGCAGTTCTTC	CASSLFRGPYNEQFF
NA	TRBD1	TRBJ1-2	TRBV25-1	15	TGTGCCAGCAGTGAGGGGAGGACAGGGAAGAATGGCTACACCTTC	CASSEGRTGKNGYTF
NA	TRBD1	TRBJ1-5	TRBV9	14	TGTGCCAGCAGCGAGGGGGCTGGCAATCAGCCCCAGCATTTT	CASSEGAGNQPQHF
NA	NA	TRBJ1-5	TRBV7-8	16	TGTGCCAGCAGCTTAAGGATGGGGCCCCCCAGGCAGCCCCAGCATTTT	CASSLRMGPPRQPQHF
NA	NA	TRBJ1-5	TRBV7-8	13	TGTGCCAGCAGCCCAGGCGCCAATCAGCCCCAGCATTTT	CASSPGANQPQHF
NA	TRBD1	TRBJ2-7	TRBV9	14	TGTGCCAGCAGCGTCGGGACAGCCGACTACGAGCAGTACTTC	CASSVGTADYEQYF
NA	NA	TRBJ2-1	TRBV27	12	TGTGCCAGCAGTTTATTGCGGGGCGAGCAGTTCTTC	CASSLLRGEQFF
NA	NA	TRBJ2-5	TRBV6-1	12	TGTGCCAGCAAGCAAAGGAAAGAGACCCAGTACTTC	CASKQRKETQYF
NA	NA	TRBJ2-7	TRBV27	14	TGTGCCAGCAGTTTAGTCTCCCGCTCAGGCGAGCAGTACTTC	CASSLVSRSGEQYF
NA	TRBD1	TRBJ1-1	TRBV4-3	14	TGCGCCAGCAGCTGGGACAGTGGGAACACTGAAGCTTTCTTT	CASSWDSGNTEAFF
NA	NA	TRBJ2-3	TRBV4-2	15	TGTGCCAGCAGTCCTCCGGGGCAGGGCACAGATACGCAGTATTTT	CASSPPGQGTDTQYF
NA	NA	TRBJ2-1	TRBV27	14	TGTGCCAGCAGTTTGGGGGGACGGGTGAATGAGCAGTTCTTC	CASSLGGRVNEQFF
NA	NA	TRBJ1-5	TRBV19	15	TGTGCCAGTACCGAAACCAGGTGGAGGGATCAGCCCCAGCATTTT	CASTETRWRDQPQHF
NA	NA	TRBJ2-1	TRBV7-9	11	TGTGCCAGCAGCCCCACGTATGAGCAGTTCTTC	CASSPTYEQFF
NA	TRBD1	TRBJ2-5	TRBV5-1	15	TGCGCCAGCAGCTCCCGACAGGGAAGCGAAGAGACCCAGTACTTC	CASSSRQGSEETQYF
once	TRBD2	TRBJ2-7	TRBV7-2	17	TGTGCCAGCAGCTTAGCGGGACTAGCGGGATACTCCTACGAGCAGTACTTC	CASSLAGLAGYSYEQYF
NA	TRBD2	TRBJ2-1	TRBV9	16	TGTGCCAGCAGGCCAAATAGCGGGAGCTCCTACAATGAGCAGTTCTTC	CASRPNSGSSYNEQFF
NA	TRBD2	TRBJ2-5	TRBV5-8	15	TGTGCCAGCAGCCCCGGGACTAGCGGGGGAGAGACCCAGTACTTC	CASSPGTSGGETQYF
NA	NA	TRBJ2-7	TRBV15	16	TGTGCCACCAGCAGATCCCATCGGACGGGACTCTACGAGCAGTACTTC	CATSRSHRTGLYEQYF
NA	NA	TRBJ1-2	TRBV5-5	15	TGTGCCAGCAGCGAATTCAGGGGCCTGGGGGATGGCTACACCTTC	CASSEFRGLGDGYTF
NA	TRBD2	TRBJ2-1	TRBV4-3	15	TGCGCCAGCAGCCAACCGGGACTAGGAGCGGGTGAGCAGTTCTTC	CASSQPGLGAGEQFF
many	TRBD2	TRBJ2-7	TRBV4-2	15	TGTGCCAGCAGCCAAGGACTAGCGGGCTCCTACGAGCAGTACTTC	CASSQGLAGSYEQYF
NA	NA	TRBJ2-7	TRBV6-1	12	TGTGCCAGCAGTGAATATGGCGACGAGCAGTACTTC	CASSEYGDEQYF
NA	NA	TRBJ2-1	TRBV4-1	15	TGCGCCAGCAGCCAAGGTGGGAGGCCCTACAATGAGCAGTTCTTC	CASSQGGRPYNEQFF
NA	NA	TRBJ1-1	TRBV6-6	15	TGTGCCAGCAGTTACTCGTCGGGGTTAGGCACTGAAGCTTTCTTT	CASSYSSGLGTEAFF